This T cell receptor (beta chain) is from a study of radiotherapy plus CTLA-4 blockade in lung cancer. Sequenced by immunoSEQ multiplex PCR; TCRdb stores in-frame clones only, minus some. The data hold 25,000 to 35,000 clones, with more than 75% observed a single time. V lost 0 bases, J lost 3 bases, and 11 bases lay in between. The CDR3 totals 15 residues. Germline lookup yields CDR1 SGDLS and CDR2 YYNGEE. The sequence derives from a human donor with non-small cell lung cancer who had stable disease on radiotherapy plus ipilimumab. The sequencing here drew on peripheral blood, taken from a patient treated with radiotherapy plus ipilimumab. V and J are TRBV9 and TRBJ2-3; D ambiguous. The CDR3 protein is CASSVVPDGTDTQYF. CDR3 nucleotides: TGTGCCAGCAGCGTAGTGCCGGATGGTACAGATACGCAGTATTTT.